Below, one T cell receptor beta chain is given with its context. The conserved phenylalanine or tryptophan normally closing the CDR3 is absent here, so this likely arose from a read error. The V and J ends lost 5 bases and 8 bases, in that order; junction bases with no gene match: 11. CDR1 and CDR2 (germline): MNHEY, SMNVEV (reference sequence). The CDR3 covers 15 residues. The entry originates in a study of shared clonotypes between healthy human individuals. Researchers drew on about 90 million PBMCs for genomic DNA from unsorted samples. Genomic DNA of each subset was evenly split across several immunoSEQ plates. Produced via immunoSEQ multiplex PCR; TCRdb's table is partial and in-frame only. The table has 450,000 to 500,000 clones, over 60% seen once.

This receptor was identified in a woman aged 40-49 years in good health. Some clones in this sample may be carry-over from other donors' samples. Material for sequencing was PBMCs. The V call is TRBV27, the J call TRBJ1-2; 10 bases map to TRBD1. CDR3 amino acids: CASSPYDRGRLGYTL. In DNA, the CDR3 is TGTGCCAGCAGTCCGTACGACAGGGGGCGGCTAGGCTACACCCTC.